This is a list of T cell receptor beta chains from one sample in a study of T-cell reconstitution after alpha-beta-depleted transplantation in children. TCRdb processed the PCR reads anew with MiXCR; each CDR3 protein has one entry. The table lists roughly 490,000 distinct CDR3 sequences, around 10% of them singletons. Sequencing used PBMCs, mostly from graft donor cells, obtained 180 days after TCRalphabeta/CD19-depleted stem cell transplant. These receptors were obtained from a female patient between 2 and 10 years old who had a stem cell transplant for aplastic anemia, so the T cells may come from the graft donor. Both conserved end residues are part of each CDR3. Each record gives: clone size, J gene, V gene, D gene, CDR3 protein, CDR3 DNA. A D gene is named only where the DNA matches it firmly. Expanded clones get a size class; other rows say once, few or many, or leave the size out.

clone_size: many; j_call: TRBJ2-2; v_call: TRBV5-6; d_call: .; cdr3_aa: CASSLAGGRFTGELFF; cdr3_nt: TGTGCCAGCAGCTTGGCCGGGGGGCGCTTTACCGGGGAGCTGTTTTTT
clone_size: many; j_call: TRBJ2-5; v_call: TRBV11-3; d_call: .; cdr3_aa: CASSVSRETQYF; cdr3_nt: TGTGCCAGCAGCGTGAGTAGAGAGACCCAGTACTTC
clone_size: few; j_call: TRBJ2-5; v_call: TRBV29-1; d_call: .; cdr3_aa: CSVYGNGETQYF; cdr3_nt: TGCAGCGTTTATGGGAACGGAGAGACCCAGTACTTC
clone_size: many; j_call: TRBJ2-7; v_call: TRBV12-3/TRBV12-4; d_call: TRBD2; cdr3_aa: CASSLRTSGSYEQYF; cdr3_nt: TGTGCCAGCAGTTTAAGGACTAGCGGGAGCTACGAGCAGTACTTC
clone_size: .; j_call: TRBJ2-2; v_call: TRBV4-3; d_call: .; cdr3_aa: CASSQDPPWGMTGELFF; cdr3_nt: TGCGCCAGCAGCCAAGATCCACCCTGGGGGATGACCGGGGAGCTGTTTTTT
clone_size: few; j_call: TRBJ2-5; v_call: TRBV28; d_call: TRBD2; cdr3_aa: CASSTTSGRAETQYF; cdr3_nt: TGTGCCAGCAGTACGACTAGCGGGAGGGCGGAGACCCAGTACTTC
clone_size: .; j_call: TRBJ2-7; v_call: TRBV5-1; d_call: .; cdr3_aa: CASSSDHPPYEQYF; cdr3_nt: TGCGCCAGCAGCTCCGATCATCCTCCTTACGAGCAGTACTTC
clone_size: .; j_call: TRBJ2-1; v_call: TRBV7-2; d_call: .; cdr3_aa: CASSLRDSRNSYNEQFF; cdr3_nt: TGTGCCAGCAGCTTGCGAGACAGCCGAAACTCCTACAATGAGCAGTTCTTC
clone_size: many; j_call: TRBJ2-1; v_call: TRBV20-1; d_call: .; cdr3_aa: CSASLTRANEQFF; cdr3_nt: TGCAGTGCTAGCCTGACTCGCGCCAATGAGCAGTTCTTC
clone_size: many; j_call: TRBJ2-1; v_call: TRBV7-8; d_call: TRBD2; cdr3_aa: CASSFSLVAGGPHEQFF; cdr3_nt: TGTGCCAGCAGCTTTTCCCTCGTCGCGGGAGGGCCCCATGAGCAGTTCTTC
clone_size: many; j_call: TRBJ2-1; v_call: TRBV10-3; d_call: .; cdr3_aa: CAISDARGRTNNEQFF; cdr3_nt: TGTGCCATCAGTGATGCAAGGGGACGGACTAACAATGAGCAGTTCTTC